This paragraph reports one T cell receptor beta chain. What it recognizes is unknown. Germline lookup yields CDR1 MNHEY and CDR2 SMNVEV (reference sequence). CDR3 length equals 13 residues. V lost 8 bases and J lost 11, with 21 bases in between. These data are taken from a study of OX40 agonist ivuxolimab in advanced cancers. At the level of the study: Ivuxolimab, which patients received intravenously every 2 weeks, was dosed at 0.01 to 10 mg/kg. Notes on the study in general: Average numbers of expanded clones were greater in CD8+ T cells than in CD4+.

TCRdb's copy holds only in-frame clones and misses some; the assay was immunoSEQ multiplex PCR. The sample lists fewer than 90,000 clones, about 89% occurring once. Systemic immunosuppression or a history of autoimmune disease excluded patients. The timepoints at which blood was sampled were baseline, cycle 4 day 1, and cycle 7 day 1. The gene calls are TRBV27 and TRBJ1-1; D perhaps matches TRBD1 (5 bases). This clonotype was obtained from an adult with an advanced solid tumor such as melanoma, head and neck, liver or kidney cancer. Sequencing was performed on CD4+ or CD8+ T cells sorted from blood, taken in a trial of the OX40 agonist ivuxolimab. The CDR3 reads CASRIPGGGGAFF. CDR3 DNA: TGTGCCAGCCGGATTCCCGGAGGTGGGGGGGCTTTCTTT.